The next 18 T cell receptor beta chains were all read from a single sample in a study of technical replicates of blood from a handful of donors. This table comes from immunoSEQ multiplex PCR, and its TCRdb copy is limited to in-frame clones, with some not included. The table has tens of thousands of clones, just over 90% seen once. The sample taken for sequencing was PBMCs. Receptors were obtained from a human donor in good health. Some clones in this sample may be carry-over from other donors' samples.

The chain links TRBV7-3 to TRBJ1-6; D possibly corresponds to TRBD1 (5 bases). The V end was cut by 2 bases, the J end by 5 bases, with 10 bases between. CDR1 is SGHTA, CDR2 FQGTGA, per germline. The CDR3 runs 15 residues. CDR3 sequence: CASSLLGTDNSPLHF. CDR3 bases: TGTGCCAGCAGCTTATTAGGGACTGATAATTCACCCCTCCACTTT.

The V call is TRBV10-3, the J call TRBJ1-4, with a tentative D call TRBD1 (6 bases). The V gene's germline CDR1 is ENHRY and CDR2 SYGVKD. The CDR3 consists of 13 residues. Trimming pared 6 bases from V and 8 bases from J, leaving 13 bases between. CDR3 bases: TGTGCCATCAGGGGGGGGCTTGGAGAAAAACTGTTTTTT. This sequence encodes CAIRGGLGEKLFF.

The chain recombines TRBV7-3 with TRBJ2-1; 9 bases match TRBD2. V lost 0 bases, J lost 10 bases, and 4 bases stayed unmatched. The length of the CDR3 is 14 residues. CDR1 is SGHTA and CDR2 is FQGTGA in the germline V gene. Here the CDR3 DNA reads TGTGCCAGCAGCTTAACGAGCGGGGGGCAAGAGCAGTTCTTC. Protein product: CASSLTSGGQEQFF.

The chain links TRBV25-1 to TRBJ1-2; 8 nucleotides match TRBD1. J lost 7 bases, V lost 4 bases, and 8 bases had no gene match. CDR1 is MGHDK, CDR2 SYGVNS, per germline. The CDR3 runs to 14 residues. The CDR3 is CASSAMTGAGGYTF. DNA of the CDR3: TGTGCCAGCAGTGCCATGACAGGGGCGGGTGGCTACACCTTC.

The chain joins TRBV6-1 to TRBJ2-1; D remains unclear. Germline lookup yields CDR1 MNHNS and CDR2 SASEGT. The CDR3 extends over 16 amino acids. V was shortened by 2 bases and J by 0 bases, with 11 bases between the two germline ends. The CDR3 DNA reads TGTGCCAGCAGTGAATCTGGCTCAGGCTCCTACAATGAGCAGTTCTTC. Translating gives CASSESGSGSYNEQFF.

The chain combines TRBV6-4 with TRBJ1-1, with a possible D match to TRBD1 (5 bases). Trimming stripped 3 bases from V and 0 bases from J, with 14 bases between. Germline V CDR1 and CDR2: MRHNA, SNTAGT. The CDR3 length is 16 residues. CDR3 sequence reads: CASSDYGGVMNTEAFF. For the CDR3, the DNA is TGTGCCAGCAGTGATTATGGAGGGGTGATGAACACTGAAGCTTTCTTT.

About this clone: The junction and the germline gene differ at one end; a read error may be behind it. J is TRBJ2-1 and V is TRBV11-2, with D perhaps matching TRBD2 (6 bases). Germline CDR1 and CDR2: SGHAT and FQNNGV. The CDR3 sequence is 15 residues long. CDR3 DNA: TGTGCCAGCAGCCTAGATATCGGGGGATACAATGAGCAGTTCTTC. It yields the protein CASSLDIGGYNEQFF.

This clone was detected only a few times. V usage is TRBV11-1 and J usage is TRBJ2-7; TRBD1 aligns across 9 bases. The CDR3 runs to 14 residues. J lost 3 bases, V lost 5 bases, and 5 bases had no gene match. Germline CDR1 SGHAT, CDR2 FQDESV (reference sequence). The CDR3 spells CASSPDRGIYEQYF. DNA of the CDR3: TGTGCCAGCAGCCCCGACAGGGGGATCTACGAGCAGTACTTC.

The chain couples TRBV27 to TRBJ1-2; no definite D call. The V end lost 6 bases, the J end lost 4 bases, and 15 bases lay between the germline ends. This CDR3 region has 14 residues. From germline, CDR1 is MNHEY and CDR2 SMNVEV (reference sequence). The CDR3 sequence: CASSRGERRYGYTF. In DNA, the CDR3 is TGTGCCAGCAGCCGCGGGGAGCGCCGCTATGGCTACACCTTC.

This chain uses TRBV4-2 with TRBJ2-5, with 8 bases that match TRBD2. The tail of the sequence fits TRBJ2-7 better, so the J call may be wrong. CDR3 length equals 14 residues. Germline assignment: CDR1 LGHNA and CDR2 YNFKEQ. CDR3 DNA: TGTGCCAGCAGCGTCCTAGCGGGTATTTACGAGCAGTACTTC. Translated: CASSVLAGIYEQYF.

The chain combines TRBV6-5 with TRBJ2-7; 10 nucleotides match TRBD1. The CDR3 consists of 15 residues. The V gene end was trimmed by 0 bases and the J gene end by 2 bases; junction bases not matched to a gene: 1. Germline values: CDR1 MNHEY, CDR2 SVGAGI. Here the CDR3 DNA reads TGTGCCAGCAGTTACTCGGGACAGGGGACCTACGAGCAGTACTTC. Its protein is CASSYSGQGTYEQYF.

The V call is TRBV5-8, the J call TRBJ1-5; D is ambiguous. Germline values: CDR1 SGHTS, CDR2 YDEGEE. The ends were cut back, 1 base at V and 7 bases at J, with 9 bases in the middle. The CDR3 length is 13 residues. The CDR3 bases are TGTGCCAGCAGCTTGTTTCGGGGACAGCCCCAGCATTTT. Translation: CASSLFRGQPQHF.

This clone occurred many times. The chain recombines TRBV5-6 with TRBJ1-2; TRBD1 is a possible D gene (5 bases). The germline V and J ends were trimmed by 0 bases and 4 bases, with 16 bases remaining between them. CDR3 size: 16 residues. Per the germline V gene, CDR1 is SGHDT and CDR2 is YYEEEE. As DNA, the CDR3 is TGTGCCAGCAGCTTGGTAGAAGGGGCCCGCTCCTATGGCTACACCTTC. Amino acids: CASSLVEGARSYGYTF.

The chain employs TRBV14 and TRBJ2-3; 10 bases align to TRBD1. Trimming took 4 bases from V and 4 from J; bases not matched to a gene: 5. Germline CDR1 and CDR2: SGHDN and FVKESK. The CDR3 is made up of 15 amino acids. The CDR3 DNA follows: TGTGCCAGCAGCCTCCGGACAGGGGGGGCAGATACGCAGTATTTT. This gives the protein CASSLRTGGADTQYF.

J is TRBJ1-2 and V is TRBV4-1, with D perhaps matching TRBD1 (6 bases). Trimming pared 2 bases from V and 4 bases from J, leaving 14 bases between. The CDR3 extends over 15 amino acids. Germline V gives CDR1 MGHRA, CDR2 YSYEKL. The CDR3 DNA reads TGCGCCAGCAGCCAAAGCGACGGACAGAGCTATGGCTACACCTTC. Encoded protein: CASSQSDGQSYGYTF.

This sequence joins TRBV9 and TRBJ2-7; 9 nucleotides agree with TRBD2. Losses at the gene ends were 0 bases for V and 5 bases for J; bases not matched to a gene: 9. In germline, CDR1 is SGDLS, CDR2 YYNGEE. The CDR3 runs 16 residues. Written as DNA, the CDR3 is TGTGCCAGCAGCGTAGAGGGCGGGAGGGCTAAGAACGAGCAGTACTTC. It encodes CASSVEGGRAKNEQYF.

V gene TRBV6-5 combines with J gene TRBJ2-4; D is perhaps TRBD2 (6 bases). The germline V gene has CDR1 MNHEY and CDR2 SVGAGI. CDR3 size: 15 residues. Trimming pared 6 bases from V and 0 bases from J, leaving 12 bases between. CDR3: CASSPGGVAKNIQYF. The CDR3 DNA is TGTGCCAGCAGCCCCGGAGGGGTAGCCAAAAACATTCAGTACTTC.

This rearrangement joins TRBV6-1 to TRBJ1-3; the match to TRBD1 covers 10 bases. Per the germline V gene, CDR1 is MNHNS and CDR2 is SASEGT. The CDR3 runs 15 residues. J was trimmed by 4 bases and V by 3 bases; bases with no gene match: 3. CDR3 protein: CASSDRTGGGNTIYF. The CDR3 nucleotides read TGTGCCAGCAGTGATCGGACAGGGGGAGGAAACACCATATATTTT.